The source of this T cell receptor (beta chain) is a study of blood T cell repertoires in COVID-19. Study as a whole: COVID-19 samples from acute and convalescent phases originated in the United States, Italy and Spain. T cells, B-cell-depleted T cells, or PBMCs supplied cDNA or gDNA.

Measured with immunoSEQ multiplex PCR; TCRdb has only the in-frame clones, and not every one. The profile covers about 490,000 clones, with 70% to 90% appearing a single time and 3.2% taken by the ten largest. Germline values: CDR1 SNHLY, CDR2 FYNNEI. V was clipped by 1 base and J by 5 bases, with 11 bases between them. This CDR3 spans 15 amino acids. The chain carries TRBV2 and TRBJ2-2; no firm D call. Specimen: peripheral blood. This receptor was taken from a human donor in a cohort sampled during active COVID-19. The CDR3 DNA reads as TGTGCCAGCAGTGAAGACCGACTTCGGACCGGGGAGCTGTTTTTT. As protein: CASSEDRLRTGELFF.